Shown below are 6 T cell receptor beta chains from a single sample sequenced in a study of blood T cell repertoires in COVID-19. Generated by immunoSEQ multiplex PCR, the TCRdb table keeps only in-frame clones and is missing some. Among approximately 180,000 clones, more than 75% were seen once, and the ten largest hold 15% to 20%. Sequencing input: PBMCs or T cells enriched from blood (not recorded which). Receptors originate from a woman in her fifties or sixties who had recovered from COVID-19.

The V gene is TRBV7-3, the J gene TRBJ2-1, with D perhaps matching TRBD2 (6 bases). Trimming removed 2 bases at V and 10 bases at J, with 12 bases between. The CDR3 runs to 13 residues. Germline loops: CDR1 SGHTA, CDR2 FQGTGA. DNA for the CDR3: TGTGCCAGCAGCTTATGGGAGGCCGAGGAGCAGTTCTTC. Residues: CASSLWEAEEQFF.

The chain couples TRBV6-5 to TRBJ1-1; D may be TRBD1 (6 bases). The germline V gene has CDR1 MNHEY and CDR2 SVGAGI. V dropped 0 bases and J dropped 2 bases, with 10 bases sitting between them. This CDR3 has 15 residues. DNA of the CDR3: TGTGCCAGCAGTTACTCGGGGGCTCTTAACACTGAAGCTTTCTTT. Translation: CASSYSGALNTEAFF.

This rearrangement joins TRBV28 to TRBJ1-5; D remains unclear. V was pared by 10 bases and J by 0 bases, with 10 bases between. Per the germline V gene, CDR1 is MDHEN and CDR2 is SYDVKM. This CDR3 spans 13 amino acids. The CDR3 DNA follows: TGTGCCATCAGGTACGGTAGCAATCAGCCCCAGCATTTT. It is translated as CAIRYGSNQPQHF.

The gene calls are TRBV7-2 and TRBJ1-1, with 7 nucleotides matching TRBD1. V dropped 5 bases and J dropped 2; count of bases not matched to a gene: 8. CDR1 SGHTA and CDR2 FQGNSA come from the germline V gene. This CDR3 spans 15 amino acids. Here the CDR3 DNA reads TGTGCCAGCAGCAATCTTGGGACAGCTAACACTGAAGCTTTCTTT. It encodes CASSNLGTANTEAFF. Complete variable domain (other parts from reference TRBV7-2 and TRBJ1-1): GAGVSQSPSNKVTEKGKDVELRCDPISGHTALYWYRQSLGQGLEFLIYFQGNSAPDKSGLPSDRFSAERTGGSVSTLTIQRTQQEDSAVYLCASSNLGTANTEAFFGQGTRLTVV.

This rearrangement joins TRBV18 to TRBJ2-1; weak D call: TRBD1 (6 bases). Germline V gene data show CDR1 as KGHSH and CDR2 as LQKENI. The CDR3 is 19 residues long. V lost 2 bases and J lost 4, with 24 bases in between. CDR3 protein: CASSPRNRQGPRGYNEQFF. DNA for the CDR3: TGTGCCAGCTCACCAAGGAATCGGCAGGGTCCTAGGGGGTACAATGAGCAGTTCTTC.

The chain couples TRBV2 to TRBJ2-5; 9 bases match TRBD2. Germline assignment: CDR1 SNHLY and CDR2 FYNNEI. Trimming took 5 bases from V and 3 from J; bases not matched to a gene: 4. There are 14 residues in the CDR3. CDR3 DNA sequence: TGTGCCAGCAGTATGACTAGCGGAAAAGAGACCCAGTACTTC. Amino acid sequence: CASSMTSGKETQYF.